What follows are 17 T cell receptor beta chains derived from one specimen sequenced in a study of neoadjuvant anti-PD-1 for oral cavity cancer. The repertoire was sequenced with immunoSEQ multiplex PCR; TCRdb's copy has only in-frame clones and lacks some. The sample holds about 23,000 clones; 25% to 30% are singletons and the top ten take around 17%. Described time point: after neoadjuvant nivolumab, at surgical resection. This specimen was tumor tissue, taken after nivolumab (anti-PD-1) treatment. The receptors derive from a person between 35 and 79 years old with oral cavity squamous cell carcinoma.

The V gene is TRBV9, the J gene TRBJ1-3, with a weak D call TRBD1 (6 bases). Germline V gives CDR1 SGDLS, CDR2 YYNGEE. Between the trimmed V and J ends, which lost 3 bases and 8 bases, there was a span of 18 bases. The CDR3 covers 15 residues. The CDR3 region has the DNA TGTGCCAGCAGCGGCACAGGGATCCTAACGGACACCATATATTTT. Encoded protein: CASSGTGILTDTIYF.

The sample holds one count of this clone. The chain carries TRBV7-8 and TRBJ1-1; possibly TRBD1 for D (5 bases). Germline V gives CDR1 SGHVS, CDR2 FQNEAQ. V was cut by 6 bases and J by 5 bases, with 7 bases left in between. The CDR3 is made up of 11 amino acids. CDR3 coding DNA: TGTGCCAGCAGTCGGGGGACTGAAGCTTTCTTT. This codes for CASSRGTEAFF.

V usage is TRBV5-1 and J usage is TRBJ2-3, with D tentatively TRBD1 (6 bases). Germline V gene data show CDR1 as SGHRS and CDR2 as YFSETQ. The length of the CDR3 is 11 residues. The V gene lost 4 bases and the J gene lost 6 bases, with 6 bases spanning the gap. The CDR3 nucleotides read TGCGCCAGCAGCCAGGGGGATACGCAGTATTTT. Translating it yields CASSQGDTQYF.

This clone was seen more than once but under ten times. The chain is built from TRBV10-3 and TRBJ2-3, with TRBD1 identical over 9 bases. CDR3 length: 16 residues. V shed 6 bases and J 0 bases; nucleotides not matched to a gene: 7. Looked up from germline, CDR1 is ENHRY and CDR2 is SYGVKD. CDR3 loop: CAIRPRDRASTDTQYF. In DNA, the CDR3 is TGTGCCATCAGGCCCCGGGACAGGGCGAGCACAGATACGCAGTATTTT.

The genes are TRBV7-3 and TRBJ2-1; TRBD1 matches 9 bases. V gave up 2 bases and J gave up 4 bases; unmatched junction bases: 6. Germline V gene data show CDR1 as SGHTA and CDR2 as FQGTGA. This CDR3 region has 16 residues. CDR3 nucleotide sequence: TGTGCCAGCAGCTTAGTAGTGACAGGGGGTTACAATGAGCAGTTCTTC. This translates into CASSLVVTGGYNEQFF.

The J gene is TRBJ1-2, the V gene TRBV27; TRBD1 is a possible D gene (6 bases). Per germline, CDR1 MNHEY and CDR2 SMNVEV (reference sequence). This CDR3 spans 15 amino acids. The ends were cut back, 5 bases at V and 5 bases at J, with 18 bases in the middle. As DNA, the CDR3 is TGTGCCAGCAGTCCCTACAGGGACGTGAGTTATGGCTACACCTTC. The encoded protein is CASSPYRDVSYGYTF.

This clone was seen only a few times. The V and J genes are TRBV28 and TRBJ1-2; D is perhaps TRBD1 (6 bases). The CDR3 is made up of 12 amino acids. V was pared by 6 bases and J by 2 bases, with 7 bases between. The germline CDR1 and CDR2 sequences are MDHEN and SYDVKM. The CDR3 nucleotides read TGTGCCAGCAGACAGGGAAACTATGGCTACACCTTC. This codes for CASRQGNYGYTF.

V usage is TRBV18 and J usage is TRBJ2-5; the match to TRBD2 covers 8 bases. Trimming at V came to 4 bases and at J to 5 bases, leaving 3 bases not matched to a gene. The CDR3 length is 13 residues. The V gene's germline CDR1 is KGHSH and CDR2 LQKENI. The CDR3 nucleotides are TGTGCCAGCTCACTAGCGGGACGTGAGACCCAGTACTTC. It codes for CASSLAGRETQYF.

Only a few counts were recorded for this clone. The chain's CDR3 is CASRSPGTGFGFF. DNA of the CDR3: TGCGCCAGCAGAAGTCCCGGGACAGGGTTTGGTTTCTTT. The rearrangement uses TRBV5-1 and TRBJ1-1; 9 positions match TRBD1. V shed 5 bases, J shed 13 bases, and the junction held 12 bases outside the gene matches. The germline CDR1 and CDR2 sequences are SGHRS and YFSETQ. The CDR3 length is 13 residues.

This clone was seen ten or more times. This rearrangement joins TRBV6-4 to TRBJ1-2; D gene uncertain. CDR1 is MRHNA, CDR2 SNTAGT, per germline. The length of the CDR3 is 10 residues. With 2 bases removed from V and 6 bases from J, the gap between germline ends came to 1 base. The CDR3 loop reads CASSDDGYTF. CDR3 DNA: TGTGCCAGCAGTGACGATGGCTACACCTTC.

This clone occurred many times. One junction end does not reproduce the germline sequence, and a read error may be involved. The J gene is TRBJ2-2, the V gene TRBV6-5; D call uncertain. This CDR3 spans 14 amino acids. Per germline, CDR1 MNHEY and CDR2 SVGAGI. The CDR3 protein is CASSYSGNTGELFF. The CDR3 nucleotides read TGTGCCAGCAGCTACTCCGGGAACACCGGGGAGCTGTTTTTT.

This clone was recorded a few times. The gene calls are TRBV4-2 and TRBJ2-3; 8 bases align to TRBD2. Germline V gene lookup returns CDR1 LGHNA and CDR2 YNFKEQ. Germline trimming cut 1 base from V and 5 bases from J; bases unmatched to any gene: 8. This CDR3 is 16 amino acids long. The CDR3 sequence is CASSQGERGRGDTQYF. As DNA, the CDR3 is TGTGCCAGCAGCCAAGGCGAGCGGGGGAGGGGAGATACGCAGTATTTT.

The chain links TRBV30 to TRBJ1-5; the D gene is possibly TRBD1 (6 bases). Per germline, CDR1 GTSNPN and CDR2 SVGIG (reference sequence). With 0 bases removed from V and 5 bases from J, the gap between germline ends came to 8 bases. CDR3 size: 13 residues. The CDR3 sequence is CAWSVQGDQPQHF. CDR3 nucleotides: TGTGCCTGGAGTGTACAGGGCGATCAGCCCCAGCATTTT.

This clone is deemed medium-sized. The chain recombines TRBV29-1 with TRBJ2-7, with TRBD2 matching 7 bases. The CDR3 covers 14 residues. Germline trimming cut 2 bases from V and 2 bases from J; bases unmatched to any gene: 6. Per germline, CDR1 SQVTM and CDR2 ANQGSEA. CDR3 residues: CSVEMASGTYEQYF. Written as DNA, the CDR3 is TGCAGCGTTGAAATGGCTAGCGGCACCTACGAGCAGTACTTC.

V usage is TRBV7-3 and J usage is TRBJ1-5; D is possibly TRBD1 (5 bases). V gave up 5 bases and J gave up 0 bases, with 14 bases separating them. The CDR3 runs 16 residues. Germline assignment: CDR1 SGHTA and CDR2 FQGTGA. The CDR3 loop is CASSRGTPYSNQPQHF. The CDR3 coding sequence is TGTGCCAGCAGCAGAGGGACCCCCTATAGCAATCAGCCCCAGCATTTT.

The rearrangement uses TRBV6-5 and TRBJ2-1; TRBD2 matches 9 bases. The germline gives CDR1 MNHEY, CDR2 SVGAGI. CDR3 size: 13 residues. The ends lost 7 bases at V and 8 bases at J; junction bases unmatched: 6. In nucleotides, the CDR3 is TGTGCCAGCACTCAAAGGACTAGCGATGAGCAGTTCTTC. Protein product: CASTQRTSDEQFF.

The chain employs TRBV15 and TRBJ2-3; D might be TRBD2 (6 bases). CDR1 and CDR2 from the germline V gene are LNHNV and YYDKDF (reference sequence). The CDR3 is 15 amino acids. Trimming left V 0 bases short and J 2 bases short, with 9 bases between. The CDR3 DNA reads TGTGCCACCAGCAGAGATCGCGGGGACACAGATACGCAGTATTTT. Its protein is CATSRDRGDTDTQYF.